The clone carrying this T cell receptor (beta chain) was seen repeatedly, ten times or more. As yet, its antigen is unknown. TCRdb re-analysed the reads in MiXCR, keeping a single row per CDR3 protein. The sample consists of about 360,000 distinct CDR3 sequences, 15% to 20% of them appearing once. This sample stems from a study of T cell repertoires in cytomegalovirus infection. Study-level information: Carrying CMV and the relevant HLA type showed in public TCR beta signatures. Study-wide points: CMV-specific TCR beta clonotypes restricted by HLA-C were the ones dominating the ex vivo response. CMV carriers having the relevant HLA were flagged by cumulative public TCR beta family frequency.

Germline CDR1 reads MNHEY; CDR2 reads SVGAGI. The V and J ends lost 1 base and 3 bases respectively, with 9 bases between them. The CDR3 totals 14 residues. The J gene is TRBJ2-5, the V gene TRBV6-5; TRBD1 is a possible D gene (6 bases). Sample: PBMCs. The clonotype comes from a human donor in good health (CMV status not recorded). Some clones in this sample may be carry-over from other donors' samples. The CDR3 coding sequence is TGTGCCAGCAGTTACTTGGGGACAAAAGAGACCCAGTACTTC. As protein: CASSYLGTKETQYF.